This T cell receptor beta chain comes out of a study of CD8+CD57+ T cells in acquired aplastic anemia. Study-wide background: The sorted CD4+ and CD8+ cells yielded an average approximately 3 ug of DNA. Mean read depth for CD4+ cells from healthy donors was roughly 11 million.

The CDR3 has 13 amino acids. The V end was cut by 4 bases, the J end by 7 bases, with 12 bases between. Germline V gene sequence: CDR1 KGHDR, CDR2 SFDVKD. Genomic DNA was employed as the template in profiling TCR beta VDJ and CDR3. One entry per CDR3 protein results from TCRdb running MiXCR on the reads. The sample yields under 250,000 distinct CDR3 sequences, about a third seen once. Study-level findings and limits: No significant patient-versus-control difference appeared in CD8+ Simpson's diversity. A set of 25 to 30 CD8+ CDR3 sequences was shared between patients and controls, and these sequences appeared highly expressed in patients.

Concerning this clonotype: Its antigen is undetermined.

Sample: sorted CD4+, CD8+, or CD8+CD57+ T cells (not recorded which) from PBMCs. The TCR comes from a human donor in good health, serving as a control. V and J are TRBV24-1 and TRBJ1-1; D call uncertain. The CDR3 coding sequence is TGTGCCACCAGTGACCTGGAGAGGGTTGAAGCTTTCTTT. Protein product: CATSDLERVEAFF.